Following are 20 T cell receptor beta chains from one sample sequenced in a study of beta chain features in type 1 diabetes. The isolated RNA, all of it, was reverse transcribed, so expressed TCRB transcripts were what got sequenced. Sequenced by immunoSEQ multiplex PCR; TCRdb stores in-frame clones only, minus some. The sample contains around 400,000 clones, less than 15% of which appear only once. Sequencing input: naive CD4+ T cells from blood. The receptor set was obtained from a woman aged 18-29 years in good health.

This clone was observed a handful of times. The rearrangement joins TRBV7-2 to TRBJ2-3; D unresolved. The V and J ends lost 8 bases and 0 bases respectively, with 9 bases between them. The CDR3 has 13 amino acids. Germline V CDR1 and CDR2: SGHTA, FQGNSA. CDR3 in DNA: TGTGCCAGCGCCCTCGGTAGCACAGATACGCAGTATTTT. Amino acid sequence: CASALGSTDTQYF.

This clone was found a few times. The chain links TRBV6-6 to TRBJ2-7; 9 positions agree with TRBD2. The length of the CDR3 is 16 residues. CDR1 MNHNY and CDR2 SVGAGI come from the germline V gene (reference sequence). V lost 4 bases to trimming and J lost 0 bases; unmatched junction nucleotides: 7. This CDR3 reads CASSSPFSGSSYEQYF. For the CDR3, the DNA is TGTGCCAGCAGTTCTCCTTTTAGCGGGAGCTCCTACGAGCAGTACTTC.

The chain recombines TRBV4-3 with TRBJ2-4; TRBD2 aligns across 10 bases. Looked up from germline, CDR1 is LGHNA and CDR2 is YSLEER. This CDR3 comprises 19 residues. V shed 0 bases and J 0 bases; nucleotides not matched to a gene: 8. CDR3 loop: CASSQDPAGGLLAKNIQYF. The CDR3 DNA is TGCGCCAGCAGCCAAGATCCAGCGGGAGGGCTTTTAGCCAAAAACATTCAGTACTTC.

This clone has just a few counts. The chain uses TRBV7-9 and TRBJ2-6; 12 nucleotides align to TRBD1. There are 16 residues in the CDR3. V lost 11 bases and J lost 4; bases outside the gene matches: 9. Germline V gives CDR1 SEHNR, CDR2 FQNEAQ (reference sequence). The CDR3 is CASTGTGGRGANVLTF. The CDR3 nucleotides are TGTGCCTCGACCGGGACAGGGGGCCGGGGGGCCAACGTCCTGACTTTC.

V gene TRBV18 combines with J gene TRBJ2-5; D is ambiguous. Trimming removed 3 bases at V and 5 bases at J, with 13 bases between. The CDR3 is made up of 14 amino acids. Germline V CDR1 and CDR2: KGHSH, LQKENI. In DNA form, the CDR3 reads TGTGCCAGCTCACCCACGAGCGTCGATGAGACCCAGTACTTC. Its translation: CASSPTSVDETQYF.

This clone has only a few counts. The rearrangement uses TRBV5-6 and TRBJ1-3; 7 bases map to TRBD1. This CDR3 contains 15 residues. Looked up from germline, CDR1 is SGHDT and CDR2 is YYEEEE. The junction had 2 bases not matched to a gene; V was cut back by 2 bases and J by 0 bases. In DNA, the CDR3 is TGTGCCAGCAGCTTTGACAGGGTCTCTGGAAACACCATATATTTT. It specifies CASSFDRVSGNTIYF. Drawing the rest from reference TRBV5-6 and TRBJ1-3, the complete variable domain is DAGVTQSPTHLIKTRGQQVTLRCSPKSGHDTVSWYQQALGQGPQFIFQYYEEEERQRGNFPDRFSGHQFPNYSSELNVNALLLGDSALYLCASSFDRVSGNTIYFGEGSWLTVV.

CDR3 sequence: CASSFRVGWDRGYEQYF. CDR3 coding DNA: TGTGCCAGCAGCTTCAGGGTGGGATGGGACAGGGGCTACGAGCAGTACTTC. This rearrangement joins TRBV13 to TRBJ2-7, with 10 nucleotides matching TRBD1. The CDR3 runs 17 residues. V trimming: 3 bases; J trimming: 3 bases; junction bases outside the gene matches: 11. Germline V gene lookup returns CDR1 PRHDT and CDR2 FYEKMQ (reference sequence).

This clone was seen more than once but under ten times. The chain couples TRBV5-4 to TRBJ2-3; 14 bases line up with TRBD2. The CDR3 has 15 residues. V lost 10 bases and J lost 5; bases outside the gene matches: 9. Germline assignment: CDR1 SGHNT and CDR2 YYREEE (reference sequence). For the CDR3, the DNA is TGTGCCGGCGGGGGGACTAGCGGGAGTTTAGATACGCAGTATTTT. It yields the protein CAGGGTSGSLDTQYF.

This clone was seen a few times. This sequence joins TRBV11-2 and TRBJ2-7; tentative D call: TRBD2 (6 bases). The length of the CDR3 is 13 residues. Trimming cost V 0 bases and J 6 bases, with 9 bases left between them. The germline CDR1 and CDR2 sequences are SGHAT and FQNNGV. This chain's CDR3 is CASSLDLGGEQYF. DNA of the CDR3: TGTGCCAGCAGCTTAGATCTCGGGGGCGAGCAGTACTTC.

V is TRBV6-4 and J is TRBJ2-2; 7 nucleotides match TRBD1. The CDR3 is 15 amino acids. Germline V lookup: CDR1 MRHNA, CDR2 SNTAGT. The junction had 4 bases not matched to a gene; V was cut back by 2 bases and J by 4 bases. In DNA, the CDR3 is TGTGCCAGCAGTGACGGACAGGTCCGCACCGGGGAGCTGTTTTTT. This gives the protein CASSDGQVRTGELFF.

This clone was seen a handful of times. Here the CDR3 DNA reads TGTGCCAGCAGGAGGACAGGACCCTACGAGCAGTACTTC. It specifies CASRRTGPYEQYF. V gene TRBV25-1 combines with J gene TRBJ2-7; 7 bases agree with TRBD1. The CDR3 spans 13 residues. Germline loops: CDR1 MGHDK, CDR2 SYGVNS. V lost 6 bases, J lost 2 bases, and 4 bases stayed unmatched.

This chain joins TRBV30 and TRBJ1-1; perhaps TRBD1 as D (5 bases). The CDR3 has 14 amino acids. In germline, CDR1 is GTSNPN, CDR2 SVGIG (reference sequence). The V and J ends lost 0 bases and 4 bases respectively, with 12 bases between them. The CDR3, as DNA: TGTGCCTGGAGTGTGTCAGGGCGAGGCACTGAAGCTTTCTTT. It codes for CAWSVSGRGTEAFF.

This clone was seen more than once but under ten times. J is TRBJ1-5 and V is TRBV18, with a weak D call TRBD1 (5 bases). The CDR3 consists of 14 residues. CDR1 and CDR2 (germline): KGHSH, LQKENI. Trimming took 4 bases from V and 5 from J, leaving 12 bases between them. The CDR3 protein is CASSQDPRDQPQHF. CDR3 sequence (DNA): TGTGCCAGCTCACAAGACCCCAGGGATCAGCCCCAGCATTTT.

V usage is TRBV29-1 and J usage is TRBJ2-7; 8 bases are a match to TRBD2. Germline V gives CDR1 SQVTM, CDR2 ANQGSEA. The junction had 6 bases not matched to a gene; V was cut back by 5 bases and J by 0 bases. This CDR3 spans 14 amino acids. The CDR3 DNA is TGCAGCGTTCTAGCGGGCCCGAGCTCCTACGAGCAGTACTTC. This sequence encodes CSVLAGPSSYEQYF.

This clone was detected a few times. The CDR3 protein is CASSLGTGDWVEQYF. The CDR3 coding sequence is TGTGCCAGCAGCTTAGGGACAGGGGATTGGGTCGAGCAGTACTTC. This chain links TRBV7-2 with TRBJ2-7; 9 nucleotides align to TRBD1. This CDR3 has 15 amino acids. The V and J ends lost 1 base and 6 bases, in that order; junction bases with no gene match: 7. Germline V gives CDR1 SGHTA, CDR2 FQGNSA.

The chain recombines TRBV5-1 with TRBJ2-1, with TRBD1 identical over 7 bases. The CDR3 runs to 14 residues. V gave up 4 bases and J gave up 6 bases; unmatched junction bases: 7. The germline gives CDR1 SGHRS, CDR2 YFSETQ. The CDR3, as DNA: TGCGCCAGCAGCCTGAAGGACAGGCTCAATGAGCAGTTCTTC. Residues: CASSLKDRLNEQFF.

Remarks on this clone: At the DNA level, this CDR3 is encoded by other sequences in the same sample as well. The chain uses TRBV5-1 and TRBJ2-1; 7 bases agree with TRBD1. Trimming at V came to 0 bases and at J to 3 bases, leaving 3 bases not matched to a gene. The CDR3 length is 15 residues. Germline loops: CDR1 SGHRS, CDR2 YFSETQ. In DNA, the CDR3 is TGCGCCAGCAGCTTGGGCCAGGGGGACTACAATGAGCAGTTCTTC. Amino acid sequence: CASSLGQGDYNEQFF.

The CDR3 here is CASSGTPLRETQYF. The CDR3 DNA is TGTGCCAGCTCAGGGACACCCCTCCGAGAGACCCAGTACTTC. The V gene is TRBV18, the J gene TRBJ2-5; D might be TRBD1 (6 bases). Trimming shortened V by 5 bases and J by 4 bases, and 14 bases separated the two germline ends. This CDR3 is built from 14 residues. The germline V gene has CDR1 KGHSH and CDR2 LQKENI.

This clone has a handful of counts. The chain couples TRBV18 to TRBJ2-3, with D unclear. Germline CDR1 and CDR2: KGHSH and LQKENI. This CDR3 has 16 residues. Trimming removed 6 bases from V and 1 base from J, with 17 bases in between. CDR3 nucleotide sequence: TGTGCCAGCTCCCCAGTAGCTGGGTTTGGCACAGATACGCAGTATTTT. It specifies CASSPVAGFGTDTQYF.

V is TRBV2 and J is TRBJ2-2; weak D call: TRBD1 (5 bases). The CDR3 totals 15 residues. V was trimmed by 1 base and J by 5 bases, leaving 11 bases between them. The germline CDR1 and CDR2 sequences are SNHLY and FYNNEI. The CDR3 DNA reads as TGTGCCAGCAGTGAAGTGGGGCTAGTGACCGGGGAGCTGTTTTTT. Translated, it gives CASSEVGLVTGELFF.